Given below is one TCR beta chain in context. The antigen this receptor binds is unknown. No much larger clonotype is one base removed from it; base qualities were not supplied. The junction shows trimming of 2 bases on V and 0 bases on J, plus 11 bases between the germline ends. CDR1 and CDR2 are read off the germline V gene as MNHEY and SVGAGI. Inclusive of the bounding cysteine and phenylalanine, the CDR3 is 16 residues long. The CDR3 DNA has 48 bases and is translated from base 1. The data were obtained in a study of long-term antiretroviral therapy in people with HIV (dated by TCRdb to between 2022 and 2023). Concerning the study at large: The earliest samples were collected approximately a decade before the 2015 WHO recommendation for immediate ART, a period when ART was typically delayed until CD4 counts fell. No cross-contamination during QIAcube processing was shown when test extractions of a monoclonal T-cell line were performed alongside fewer than 40 polyclonal samples. Among the approximately 30 participants with HIV, eleven were female. A total of roughly 200 cryopreserved PBMC samples came from 25 to 35 adults with confirmed HIV infection and were collected serially over a mean of roughly six years (range 1-12). A retrospective serial study tested whether ART initiation and durable HIV suppression were associated with changes in peripheral blood TRB repertoire composition and diversity.

Overall study outcomes, separate from this receptor: Since PBMC availability was limited, sequencing covered only the TCR beta chain, with no alpha chain pairing. Inferences about post-ART repertoire changes were limited because no data were available on ART adherence, viral resistance or therapy changes. The repertoire was dominated across all time points by expanded TRB clones identified before ART initiation, although this dominance was seen to fluctuate and to decrease in many PLHIV after ART. HIV repertoires had narrower CDR3 length ranges than controls, and the network structure suggested an antigen-experienced repertoire that shifted only slightly toward naive after ART. Because pre-ART samples had limited cell numbers, unsorted PBMC were profiled rather than sorted CD4+ and CD8+ T cells. Starting ART was linked to a significant rise in TRB diversity, yet even with long-term ART the diversity remained significantly lower than in transplant donor controls. The samples span the years 2004 to 2017, and the ART regimens used at that time may not be as effective as current regimens.

To be included, a participant needed at least one PBMC sample from before ART initiation plus at least two post-ART samples. All participants with HIV were treated in the United States of America. Before DNA extraction, cryopreserved samples of roughly 0.85-11 million PBMC were thawed and then washed. At the time of the earliest PBMC sample, participants with HIV were aged between roughly 20 and 55 years. PBMC samples from each participant spanned 1-4 timepoints before ART initiation and 2-8 timepoints after ART initiation, with a median of 7 samples. For every participant, serial HIV viral load, CD4+ T-cell count, ART history and demographic data were obtained. A Qiagen kit on a QIAcube was used to extract genomic DNA from unsorted PBMC, with samples processed in batches of 12. Sequencing of the TRB variable region was done with the immunoSEQ hsTCRB v3.0 assay at survey level resolution. The targeted TRB sequencing depth was roughly 40,000-55,000 T-cell genomes per sample. An Illumina MiSeq with a v3 150-cycle kit was used to sequence the pooled TRB libraries. Per the authors' processing: Repertoire analysis was run in R within a reproducible Nextflow workflow that covered QC, data transformation and analysis. LymphoSeq2, an R package for exploring AIRR-Seq data, was used to implement custom analyses. Several samples that yielded fewer than 5000 total TRB sequences were excluded, so that fewer than 200 HIV repertoires were analyzed. Of the roughly 180 retained HIV repertoires, roughly 61 were collected before and 120 to 130 after ART initiation. Repertoires were downsampled to 5000 TRB nucleotide sequences, and summary statistics were averaged over 100 downsampling iterations. The analysis kept only TRB sequences whose CDR3 regions were at least seven amino acids long. A Shannon entropy-derived clonality score and the Gini coefficient were used to measure diversity. In repertoire networks, the top 5000 CDR3 amino acid sequences were linked whenever an edit distance of one separated two sequences. For TRB CDR3 amino acid sequences, antigen specificity groups and MHC restriction were predicted with GLIPH2. To flag known CMV, EBV, HIV or tissue antigen associations, CDR3 amino acid sequences were matched against VDJdb and McPAS-TCR. Pre-ART, post-ART and control groups were compared with Wilcoxon signed-rank tests and Holm-Bonferroni correction. TCRdb obtained this table from immuneACCESS and retained in-frame rearrangements with V and J assigned. These tables miss some clones; where compared with another copy, unresolved V genes account for less than half of the shortfall, and the remainder is unexplained. That table furnishes V, J and clone size, whereas the DNA furnished D and trimming. The sample includes about 12,000 clones, with 75% to 85% observed a single time. The ten most abundant clones make up 17% of the sample.

The sequence derives from a man aged 35-49 years with HIV. This sample comprised unsorted PBMCs, obtained 3.4 years after starting antiretroviral therapy. The rearrangement combines TRBV6-5 with TRBJ2-1; the D gene is perhaps TRBD2, on 6 matching bases. The sequenced DNA: TGTGCCAGCAGTTACGATGACGGGAGCTCCTACAATGAGCAGTTCTTC. This sequence encodes CASSYDDGSSYNEQFF.